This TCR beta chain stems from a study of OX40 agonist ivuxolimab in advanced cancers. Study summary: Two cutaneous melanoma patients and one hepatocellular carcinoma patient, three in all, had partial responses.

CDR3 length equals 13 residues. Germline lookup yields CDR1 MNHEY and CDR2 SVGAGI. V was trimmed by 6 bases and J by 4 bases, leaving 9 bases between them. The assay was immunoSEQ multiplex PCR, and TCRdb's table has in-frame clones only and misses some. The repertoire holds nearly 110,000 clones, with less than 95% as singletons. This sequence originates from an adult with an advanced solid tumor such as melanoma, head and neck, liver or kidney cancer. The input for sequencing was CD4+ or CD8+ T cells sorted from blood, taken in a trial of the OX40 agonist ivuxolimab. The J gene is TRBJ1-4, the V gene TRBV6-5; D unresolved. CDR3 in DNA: TGTGCCAGCAGGCCCGAAAGTAATGAAAAACTGTTTTTT. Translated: CASRPESNEKLFF.